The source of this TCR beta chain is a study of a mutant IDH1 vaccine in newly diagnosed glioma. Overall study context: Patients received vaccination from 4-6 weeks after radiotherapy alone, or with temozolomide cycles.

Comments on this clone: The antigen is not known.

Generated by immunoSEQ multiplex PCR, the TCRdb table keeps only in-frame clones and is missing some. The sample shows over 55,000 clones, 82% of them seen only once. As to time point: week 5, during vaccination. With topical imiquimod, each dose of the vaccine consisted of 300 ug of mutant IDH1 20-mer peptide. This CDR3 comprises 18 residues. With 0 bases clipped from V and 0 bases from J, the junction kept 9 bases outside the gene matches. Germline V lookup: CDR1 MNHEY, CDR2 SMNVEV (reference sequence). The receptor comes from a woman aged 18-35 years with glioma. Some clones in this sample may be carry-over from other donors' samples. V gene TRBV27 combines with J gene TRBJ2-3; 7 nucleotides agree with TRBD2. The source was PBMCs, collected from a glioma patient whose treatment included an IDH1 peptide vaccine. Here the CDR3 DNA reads TGTGCCAGCAGTTTATCCCCTTTGCTAGCGGTGAGCACAGATACGCAGTATTTT. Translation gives CASSLSPLLAVSTDTQYF.